The present T cell receptor beta chain was sequenced within a study of Graves' ophthalmopathy and Graves' hyperthyroidism (dated by TCRdb to the late 2010s). General notes on the study: Peripheral blood was collected before any treatment was given, at the time of initial diagnosis. In total, 135 blood samples were TCR-sequenced: under 45 ophthalmopathy, around 75 hyperthyroidism and some 17 hyperthyroidism-to-ophthalmopathy patients. The study used TCR beta repertoire signatures to distinguish Graves' ophthalmopathy from Graves' hyperthyroidism and to predict progression to ophthalmopathy. In six hyperthyroidism patients, the T-cell repertoire of thyroid tissue was compared with the T-cell repertoire of blood. For independent validation, a separate cohort was made up of some 18 hyperthyroidism patients plus 17 patients who later progressed from hyperthyroidism to ophthalmopathy. Following sample collection, hyperthyroidism patients were given methimazole at a starting dose of 30 mg daily, and ophthalmopathy patients were given high-dose intravenous methylprednisolone. To explore V-J signatures that separate ophthalmopathy from hyperthyroidism, a discovery set of approximately 100 patients was enrolled, consisting of 43 with ophthalmopathy and around 57 with stable hyperthyroidism.

The V end loses 0 bases and the J end loses 6 bases, and a stretch of 6 bases separates them. CDR1 and CDR2, looked up from the germline V gene (reference sequence), are LNHDA and SQIVND. Counted from cysteine to phenylalanine, this CDR3 has 12 amino acids. The sequence is cut down to CDR3 DNA, 36 bases in frame from base 1. Ophthalmopathy patients were characterized by moderately to severely active disease, a Clinical Activity Score of at least 3, a NOSPECS grade of at least 4, and a disease duration under 3 months. Patients with other autoimmune diseases, uncontrolled infections, pregnancy or lactation were excluded from the study. Clinical symptoms, serum thyroxine, TRAb, thyroid ultrasound and orbital computed tomography were used for diagnosis. Ficoll-Paque density gradient centrifugation was used to isolate PBMCs from 10 ml of fresh peripheral blood. Total RNA was extracted using Trizol reagent, and RNA quality was checked on an Agilent 2100 Bioanalyzer.

Remarks on this clonotype: No antigen is known for it. Base qualities are missing; no much larger clone stands one base away.

TCR beta CDR3 regions were amplified from RNA transcripts for repertoire sequencing. A first-round RT-PCR used HTBI primers with the Qiagen OneStep RT-PCR kit, followed by a second-round multiplex PCR, size selection and purification. Libraries were sequenced on an Illumina HiSeq2000 using paired-end 100 bp reads. The authors' pipeline ran thus. SOAPnuke was used to process the reads, removing any read that contained adapters or uncalled bases, had a mean Phred below 15, or lacked an exact match to the constant primer or identifier. COPE v1.2.5 was used to merge the high-quality paired reads. Unique nucleotide sequences were defined as clonotypes and aligned to IMGT TRB V, D and J references using MiTCR v1.1. Analysis was restricted to V-J combinations with a frequency above 0.0001, which covered just over 98% of repertoires. A TCR clonal expansion and chaos score per V-J combination was defined as the ratio of F50 clonal expansion to chaos observed in the TCRdist matrix. Welch's t-statistics and random forest were used to reduce features to over ten V-J combinations, which were fed into a naive Bayes classifier. The similarity between thyroid and blood repertoires was quantified using the Morisita-Horn index. TCRdb reprocessing: public reads trimmed at Q25 with fastp, clones called with MiXCR, in-frame beta chains kept. Rows are unified per CDR3 protein, each entry keeping the most common DNA and genes. What appears here as the V and J calls and clone size reflects TCRdb's work, not the paper's. The sample includes 650,000 to 900,000 distinct CDR3 sequences, with roughly two fifths observed a single time. 35% to 55% of the sample rests with the top ten.

Study-wide findings and limitations: In validation, the model predicted ophthalmopathy progression with nearly 71% sensitivity and less than 80% specificity; some 13 predicted patients were CT-confirmed with GO in a median of 6.5 months. Sample size was not statistically predetermined, and group allocation was not concealed from the investigators. Most expanded thyroid clonotypes with frequency above 0.001 were also detected in blood, suggesting blood repertoires may reflect the thyroid immune response. The 13-signature model separated ophthalmopathy from stable hyperthyroidism with approximately 88% sensitivity and just under 84% specificity in cross-validation, and 80%/75% in the test set.

The clonotype originates from an adult man with Graves' ophthalmopathy. The chain employs TRBV19 and TRBJ2-7, with the D segment identity uncertain. The source material was peripheral blood. The CDR3 corresponds to CASSIDPGEQYF. The sequence in DNA is TGTGCCAGTAGTATAGACCCCGGCGAGCAGTACTTC.